One and the same sample provided the 8 T cell receptor beta chains below, sequenced in a study of T cell responses to AZD1222 COVID-19 vaccine. This table comes from immunoSEQ multiplex PCR, and its TCRdb copy is limited to in-frame clones, with some not included. Of 75,000 to 100,000 clones listed, 65% to 90% are singletons. The sample in question was peripheral blood, obtained on day 0 of AZD1222 vaccination. The source is an adult in good health.

The count of this clone is one. The chain joins TRBV11-3 to TRBJ2-7, with a possible D match to TRBD2 (6 bases). Germline CDR1 SGHNT, CDR2 YENEEA. Trimming stripped 5 bases from V and 3 bases from J, with 11 bases between. CDR3 length: 13 residues. The CDR3: CASSPGGNYEQYF. The DNA of the CDR3 is TGTGCCAGCAGCCCCGGGGGAAACTACGAGCAGTACTTC.

This chain uses TRBV6-5 with TRBJ1-5; D call uncertain. V lost 7 bases to trimming and J lost 9 bases, with 13 bases between them. CDR1 and CDR2 from the germline V gene are MNHEY and SVGAGI. This CDR3 is built from 12 residues. CDR3 coding DNA: TGTGCCAGCAAGGCGGTGGGTAGGCCCCAGCATTTT. It codes for CASKAVGRPQHF.

This chain joins TRBV19 and TRBJ2-3; 9 bases match TRBD2. The CDR3 spans 15 residues. Trimming removed 4 bases from V and 3 bases from J; junction bases left unmatched: 5. Germline V gene lookup returns CDR1 LNHDA and CDR2 SQIVND (reference sequence). The CDR3 DNA sequence: TGTGCCAGTAGTACCTTAGCGGGAGTGACAGATACGCAGTATTTT. Amino acids: CASSTLAGVTDTQYF.

This clone has a handful of counts. The chain links TRBV10-3 to TRBJ1-5; no definite D call. The CDR3 is 15 amino acids. Germline V gene lookup returns CDR1 ENHRY and CDR2 SYGVKD. V was pared by 10 bases and J by 0 bases, with 16 bases between. The CDR3 reads CATRGIRDSNQPQHF. CDR3 DNA sequence: TGTGCCACGAGAGGGATAAGGGATAGCAATCAGCCCCAGCATTTT.

The chain couples TRBV5-4 to TRBJ1-1, with D perhaps matching TRBD1 (6 bases). CDR3 length: 15 residues. The ends were cut back, 3 bases at V and 4 bases at J, with 16 bases in the middle. Germline V gives CDR1 SGHNT, CDR2 YYREEE (reference sequence). CDR3 bases: TGTGCCAGCAGCTCAAAGACAGGCGGGGGCACTGAAGCTTTCTTT. As protein: CASSSKTGGGTEAFF.

This clone was seen once. The chain joins TRBV6-1 to TRBJ2-2, with D unresolved. Looked up from germline, CDR1 is MNHNS and CDR2 is SASEGT. There are 16 residues in the CDR3. Trimming cost V 0 bases and J 4 bases, with 12 bases left between them. DNA of the CDR3: TGTGCCAGCAGTGAAGCCTTTGGACGGGTCACCGGGGAGCTGTTTTTT. Translating it yields CASSEAFGRVTGELFF.

The V gene is TRBV19, the J gene TRBJ2-7, with D perhaps TRBD1 (5 bases). Germline values: CDR1 LNHDA, CDR2 SQIVND (reference sequence). This CDR3 region has 15 residues. Trimming shortened V by 1 base and J by 7 bases, and 17 bases separated the two germline ends. CDR3 region: CASSIGQGGVAEQYF. The DNA for the CDR3 is TGTGCCAGTAGTATAGGCCAGGGTGGGGTCGCGGAGCAGTACTTC.

The chain recombines TRBV30 with TRBJ2-2; D may correspond to TRBD1 or TRBD2 (7 bases each). There are 15 residues in the CDR3. Germline values: CDR1 GTSNPN, CDR2 SVGIG (reference sequence). V dropped 0 bases and J dropped 7 bases, with 15 bases sitting between them. The CDR3 DNA follows: TGTGCCTGGAGTGTACGACAGGGCGGGAGCGGGGAGCTGTTTTTT. This codes for CAWSVRQGGSGELFF.